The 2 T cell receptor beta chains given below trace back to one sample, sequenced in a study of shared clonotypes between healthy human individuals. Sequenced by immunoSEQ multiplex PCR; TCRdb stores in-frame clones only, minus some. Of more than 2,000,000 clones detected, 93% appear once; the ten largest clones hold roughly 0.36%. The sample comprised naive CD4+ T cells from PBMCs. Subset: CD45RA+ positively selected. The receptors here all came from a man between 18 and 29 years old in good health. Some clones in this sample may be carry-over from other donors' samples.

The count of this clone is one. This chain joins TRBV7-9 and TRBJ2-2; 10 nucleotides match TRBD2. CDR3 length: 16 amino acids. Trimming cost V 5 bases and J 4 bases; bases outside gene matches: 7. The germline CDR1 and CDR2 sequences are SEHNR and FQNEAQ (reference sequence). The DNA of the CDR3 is TGTGCCAGCAGCCCACTGCCTAGCGGGAGCACCGGGGAGCTGTTTTTT. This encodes CASSPLPSGSTGELFF.

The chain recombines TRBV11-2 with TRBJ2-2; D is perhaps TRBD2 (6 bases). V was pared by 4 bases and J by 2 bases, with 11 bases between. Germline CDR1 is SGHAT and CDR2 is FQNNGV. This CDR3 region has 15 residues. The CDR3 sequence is CASSSRGLNTGELFF. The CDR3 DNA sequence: TGTGCCAGCAGCTCGCGGGGCCTCAACACCGGGGAGCTGTTTTTT.